This entry lists 23 T cell receptor beta chains sequenced from one sample in a study of cytomegalovirus exposure and HLA in healthy donors. The PCR had 60 Vbeta and 13 Jbeta primers. Clones were read by immunoSEQ multiplex PCR, and TCRdb kept only the in-frame ones, dropping some. This table has under 150,000 clones, about three quarters appearing once. The sample comprised PBMCs. The receptors come from a woman in her 40s in good health and CMV-seronegative.

The J gene is TRBJ2-3, the V gene TRBV7-8; 13 bases are shared with TRBD2. The trim removed 2 bases at V and 4 bases at J, leaving 3 bases unmatched. The CDR3 runs 16 residues. Germline assignment: CDR1 SGHVS and CDR2 FQNEAQ. The CDR3 sequence is CASSLRLAGGADTQYF. The CDR3 nucleotides read TGTGCCAGCAGCTTACGACTAGCGGGGGGTGCAGATACGCAGTATTTT.

The genes are TRBV5-1 and TRBJ1-2, with D perhaps matching TRBD1 (6 bases). The germline V gene encodes CDR1 SGHRS and CDR2 YFSETQ. The CDR3 spans 15 residues. V lost 6 bases and J lost 4, with 19 bases in between. CDR3 in DNA: TGCGCCAGCACCTCTACACAGGGTGGGGGCTATGGCTACACCTTC. This encodes CASTSTQGGGYGYTF.

V and J are TRBV4-1 and TRBJ2-5, with TRBD2 as a possible D gene (6 bases). Trimming removed 3 bases at V and 5 bases at J, with 16 bases between. The V gene's germline CDR1 is MGHRA and CDR2 YSYEKL. The CDR3 loop spans 15 amino acids. CDR3 amino acids: CASSQNSGSGETQYF. CDR3 coding DNA: TGCGCCAGCAGCCAGAATAGCGGTTCGGGGGAGACCCAGTACTTC.

The V gene is TRBV27, the J gene TRBJ2-2, with TRBD2 matching over 16 bases. With V trimmed by 0 bases and J by 3 bases, 16 bases remained unmatched. CDR3 length: 23 residues. The V gene's germline CDR1 is MNHEY and CDR2 SMNVEV (reference sequence). CDR3 sequence reads: CASSLSIGFTGTSGGADTGELFF. DNA of the CDR3: TGTGCCAGCAGTTTATCGATCGGGTTCACTGGGACTAGCGGGGGGGCGGACACCGGGGAGCTGTTTTTT.

The chain employs TRBV29-1 and TRBJ2-3; 8 nucleotides agree with TRBD2. The CDR3 extends over 13 amino acids. The germline gives CDR1 SQVTM, CDR2 ANQGSEA. V was pared by 6 bases and J by 1 base, with 3 bases of the junction left unmatched. The DNA of the CDR3 is TGCAGCGTACAAGCGGGGGGCACAGATACGCAGTATTTT. It is translated as CSVQAGGTDTQYF.

This chain joins TRBV6-1 and TRBJ1-5; 7 nucleotides agree with TRBD1. Per the germline V gene, CDR1 is MNHNS and CDR2 is SASEGT. V lost 6 bases to trimming and J lost 6 bases; unmatched junction nucleotides: 5. The CDR3 spans 13 residues. CDR3 nucleotide sequence: TGTGCCAGCAGCGGACAGGTCGGTCAGCCCCAGCATTTT. This codes for CASSGQVGQPQHF.

This chain uses TRBV5-1 with TRBJ2-1; TRBD2 matches 9 bases. With V trimmed by 9 bases and J by 8 bases, 15 bases remained unmatched. The V gene's germline CDR1 is SGHRS and CDR2 YFSETQ. This CDR3 contains 15 residues. The CDR3 DNA sequence: TGCGCCACCACGTTGGGTCGCGGGGGGGATCATGAGCAGTTCTTC. It yields the protein CATTLGRGGDHEQFF.

CDR3 loop: CASSLAGQIYGYTF. The DNA of the CDR3 is TGTGCCAGCAGCTTAGCGGGACAGATCTATGGCTACACCTTC. The chain is built from TRBV7-9 and TRBJ1-2; 7 bases match TRBD1. The CDR3 loop spans 14 amino acids. Germline CDR1 is SEHNR and CDR2 is FQNEAQ (reference sequence). V was clipped by 0 bases and J by 4 bases; unmatched bases: 2.

This clone was detected a few times. J is TRBJ2-5 and V is TRBV7-8, with D tentatively TRBD1 (6 bases). CDR3 length equals 15 residues. The V end lost 5 bases, the J end lost 4 bases, and 17 bases lay between the germline ends. Germline loops: CDR1 SGHVS, CDR2 FQNEAQ. The CDR3 DNA reads TGTGCCAGCAGCGCCCACAGGGAGCTTGGAGAGACCCAGTACTTC. Amino acid sequence: CASSAHRELGETQYF.

V gene TRBV12-5 combines with J gene TRBJ2-7; D is perhaps TRBD1 (6 bases). Germline assignment: CDR1 LGHNT and CDR2 FRNRAP. The CDR3 has 16 amino acids. V was trimmed by 6 bases and J by 1 base, leaving 19 bases between them. CDR3 amino acids: CASGPDPYRASYEQYF. The CDR3 nucleotides are TGTGCTAGTGGCCCCGATCCGTACAGGGCTTCCTACGAGCAGTACTTC. The full variable domain, rest sourced from reference TRBV12-5 and TRBJ2-7, is DARVTQTPRHKVTEMGQEVTMRCQPILGHNTVFWYRQTMMQGLELLAYFRNRAPLDDSGMPKDRFSAEMPDATLATLKIQPSEPRDSAVYFCASGPDPYRASYEQYFGPGTRLTVT.

V usage is TRBV5-6 and J usage is TRBJ2-1, with TRBD1 as a possible D gene (5 bases). The CDR3 contains 14 residues. Germline CDR1 and CDR2: SGHDT and YYEEEE. Between the trimmed V and J ends, which lost 4 bases and 7 bases, there was a span of 15 bases. CDR3 in amino acids: CASSETPAGNEQFF. Written as DNA, the CDR3 is TGTGCCAGCAGCGAGACACCTGCAGGGAATGAGCAGTTCTTC.

The chain is built from TRBV27 and TRBJ2-5; D is perhaps TRBD2 (5 bases). The length of the CDR3 is 12 residues. The V and J ends lost 3 bases and 4 bases respectively, with 6 bases between them. CDR1 MNHEY and CDR2 SMNVEV come from the germline V gene (reference sequence). In DNA form, the CDR3 reads TGTGCCAGCAGTTTTGGAGGAGAGACCCAGTACTTC. This translates into CASSFGGETQYF.

This clone was recorded once. The CDR3 sequence is CASSTEGAPLGKNIQYF. The CDR3 DNA reads as TGCGCCAGCAGCACGGAGGGGGCCCCTCTAGGCAAAAACATTCAGTACTTC. The chain links TRBV5-1 to TRBJ2-4; D is perhaps TRBD1 (7 bases). This CDR3 has 17 amino acids. From germline, CDR1 is SGHRS and CDR2 YFSETQ. Trimming took 4 bases from V and 3 from J, leaving 20 bases between them.

Concerning this clone itself: In the same sample, other DNA sequences code for this CDR3. This sequence joins TRBV18 and TRBJ1-5, with 7 bases lining up with TRBD1. V shed 3 bases and J 2 bases; nucleotides not matched to a gene: 1. CDR1 KGHSH and CDR2 LQKENI come from the germline V gene. This CDR3 spans 14 amino acids. DNA for the CDR3: TGTGCCAGCTCACCCGGGACAGGCAATCAGCCCCAGCATTTT. It translates to CASSPGTGNQPQHF.

The rearrangement uses TRBV19 and TRBJ1-1; unclear D gene. CDR3 size: 12 residues. The V and J ends lost 3 bases and 6 bases respectively, with 8 bases between them. Germline V lookup: CDR1 LNHDA, CDR2 SQIVND (reference sequence). DNA of the CDR3: TGTGCCAGTAGTATCTCCGGGGCTGAAGCTTTCTTT. Its protein is CASSISGAEAFF.

The CDR3 nucleotides are TGTGCCAGCGTGGAATTCGGGACAGGGGGGATGGATGGCTACACCTTC. Translation: CASVEFGTGGMDGYTF. V gene TRBV5-6 combines with J gene TRBJ1-2; 11 nucleotides align to TRBD1. From germline, CDR1 is SGHDT and CDR2 YYEEEE. This CDR3 region has 16 residues. Unmatched junction bases numbered 14, after V lost 7 bases and J lost 6 bases.

V and J are TRBV13 and TRBJ2-5; 14 bases agree with TRBD2. The CDR3 totals 16 residues. The V gene's germline CDR1 is PRHDT and CDR2 FYEKMQ (reference sequence). Trimming took 5 bases from V and 0 from J; bases not matched to a gene: 2. This CDR3 is CASSLGLAGDQETQYF. The CDR3 DNA reads TGTGCCAGCAGCCTGGGACTAGCGGGGGACCAAGAGACCCAGTACTTC.

The chain combines TRBV4-1 with TRBJ2-7, with a tentative D call TRBD1 (6 bases). The CDR3 extends over 14 amino acids. Germline V gene data show CDR1 as MGHRA and CDR2 as YSYEKL. V gave up 3 bases and J gave up 2 bases, with 11 bases separating them. CDR3 in amino acids: CASSHTGNPYEQYF. The CDR3 DNA reads as TGCGCCAGCAGCCATACAGGGAATCCCTACGAGCAGTACTTC.

This clone was picked up a small number of times. A read error may account for a junction end that differs from germline. The chain carries TRBV7-9 and TRBJ2-1; D unclear. The CDR3 is 15 residues long. Germline values: CDR1 SEHNR, CDR2 FQNEAQ (reference sequence). The CDR3 nucleotides read TGTTCCAGCAGCTTAGGACGGAGCTCCTACAATGAGCAGTTCTTC. Protein sequence: CSSSLGRSSYNEQFF.

The rearrangement joins TRBV27 to TRBJ2-1; 10 bases map to TRBD2. The CDR3 sequence is 17 residues long. Germline lookup yields CDR1 MNHEY and CDR2 SMNVEV (reference sequence). Trimming at V came to 5 bases and at J to 4 bases, leaving 11 bases not matched to a gene. The chain's CDR3 is CASSPTLAGDRYNEQFF. DNA of the CDR3: TGTGCCAGCAGTCCAACCCTAGCGGGGGATAGGTACAATGAGCAGTTCTTC.

This chain links TRBV5-6 with TRBJ1-3; possibly TRBD1 for D (5 bases). Trimming shortened V by 4 bases and J by 2 bases, and 10 bases separated the two germline ends. Looked up from germline, CDR1 is SGHDT and CDR2 is YYEEEE. This CDR3 is 14 amino acids long. CDR3 DNA: TGTGCCAGCAGCGCCGGGGGGACTGGAAACACCATATATTTT. Amino acids: CASSAGGTGNTIYF.

A few counts support this clone. V and J are TRBV6-5 and TRBJ1-2, with TRBD1 matching 7 bases. The V segment lost 8 bases and the J segment 5 bases; nucleotides outside the gene matches: 8. CDR3 size: 13 residues. CDR1 MNHEY and CDR2 SVGAGI come from the germline V gene. This chain's CDR3 is CASHPQGRYGYTF. CDR3 sequence (DNA): TGTGCCAGCCACCCACAGGGGAGGTATGGCTACACCTTC.

This chain connects TRBV9 to TRBJ1-3; a weak D match, TRBD1 (6 bases). Deletions cut 4 bases from V and 4 bases from J, with 15 bases between. The CDR3 length is 15 residues. Germline V gene lookup returns CDR1 SGDLS and CDR2 YYNGEE. CDR3 loop: CASSSIGDRGNTIYF. As DNA, the CDR3 is TGTGCCAGCAGCTCAATCGGAGACAGGGGAAACACCATATATTTT. The variable domain in full, completed from reference TRBV9 and TRBJ1-3, reads DSGVTQTPKHLITATGQRVTLRCSPRSGDLSVYWYQQSLDQGLQFLIQYYNGEERAKGNILERFSAQQFPDLHSELNLSSLELGDSALYFCASSSIGDRGNTIYFGEGSWLTVV.